Listed below are T cell receptor beta chains from one sample, sequenced in a study of OX40 agonist ivuxolimab in advanced cancers. Only in-frame clones appear in the TCRdb table, and some are missing; sequencing was by immunoSEQ multiplex PCR. Of tens of thousands of clones in the sample, 86% are singletons; the top ten hold about 2.6%. The sequences come from CD4+ or CD8+ T cells sorted from blood, collected in a trial of the OX40 agonist ivuxolimab. The source of these receptors is an adult with an advanced solid tumor such as melanoma, head and neck, liver or kidney cancer. CDR3s include the opening cysteine and the closing phenylalanine or tryptophan. The order of the fields is clone size, V gene, J gene, D gene, CDR3 protein, CDR3 DNA. A D gene is named only where the DNA matches it firmly. Expanded clones get a size class; other rows say once, few or many, or leave the size out.

>.|TRBV11-3|TRBJ2-3|.
CASSLDLGGVNRATTDTQYF
TGTGCCAGCAGCTTAGATCTTGGAGGGGTAAACAGGGCCACCACAGATACGCAGTATTTT
>once|TRBV18|TRBJ2-7|TRBD1
CASSPGTASYEQYF
TGTGCCAGCTCACCCGGGACAGCTTCCTACGAGCAGTACTTC
>.|TRBV5-1|TRBJ2-2|TRBD1
CASSLHRGRGNTGELFF
TGCGCCAGCAGCTTACACAGGGGGCGAGGGAACACCGGGGAGCTGTTTTTT
>.|TRBV30|TRBJ2-3|.
CAWSRVGGADTQYF
TGTGCCTGGAGTAGGGTCGGGGGTGCAGATACGCAGTATTTT
>.|TRBV28|TRBJ1-3|TRBD1
CASSPPTGAGNTIYF
TGTGCCAGCAGTCCGCCGACAGGGGCTGGAAACACCATATATTTT
>.|TRBV7-3|TRBJ2-3|TRBD2
CASSLRLAGGPDTQYF
TGTGCCAGCAGCTTAAGGCTAGCGGGGGGACCAGATACGCAGTATTTT
>.|TRBV15|TRBJ1-3|.
CATSSGQLGGSGNTIYF
TGTGCCACCAGCAGTGGACAACTCGGGGGATCTGGAAACACCATATATTTT
>.|TRBV18|TRBJ1-2|TRBD1
CASLPTTGEDYGYTF
TGTGCCAGCTTGCCAACTACAGGGGAGGACTATGGCTACACCTTC
>.|TRBV9|TRBJ2-1|TRBD2
CASSVDGTSGGQQFF
TGTGCCAGCAGCGTAGATGGGACTAGCGGGGGCCAGCAGTTCTTC
>.|TRBV19|TRBJ1-5|TRBD1
CASSVGQGMGNQPQHF
TGTGCCAGTAGTGTCGGACAGGGGATGGGCAATCAGCCCCAGCATTTT
>.|TRBV7-2|TRBJ2-5|TRBD2
CASRKTSGGQETQYF
TGTGCCAGCAGGAAGACTAGCGGGGGACAAGAGACCCAGTACTTC
>few|TRBV6-5|TRBJ1-2|.
CASSFYEGNGYTF
TGTGCCAGCAGTTTTTACGAGGGGAACGGCTACACCTTC
>.|TRBV7-2|TRBJ2-1|.
CASSLRVAADEQFF
TGTGCCAGCAGCCTCCGTGTAGCAGCTGATGAGCAGTTCTTC
>.|TRBV4-3|TRBJ1-2|.
CASSQESLLGASNYGYTF
TGCGCCAGCAGCCAAGAGTCTTTACTGGGAGCCTCTAACTATGGCTACACCTTC
>.|TRBV29-1|TRBJ2-5|.
CSTGKQETQYF
TGCAGCACAGGGAAACAAGAGACCCAGTACTTC
>.|TRBV20-1|TRBJ2-5|.
CSAKVQETQYF
TGCAGTGCTAAGGTTCAAGAGACCCAGTACTTC
>.|TRBV19|TRBJ2-5|TRBD1
CASSTAGTDQETQYF
TGTGCCAGTAGTACAGCCGGGACAGACCAAGAGACCCAGTACTTC
>once|TRBV5-1|TRBJ2-7|TRBD1
CASSPGTGDYEQYF
TGCGCCAGCAGCCCTGGGACAGGGGACTACGAGCAGTACTTC
>.|TRBV7-9|TRBJ2-6|.
CASSFKGTTGANVLTF
TGTGCCAGCAGCTTCAAGGGGACAACTGGGGCCAACGTCCTGACTTTC
>.|TRBV5-1|TRBJ1-3|.
CASSLAGEGNTIYF
TGCGCCAGCAGCTTGGCAGGGGAAGGAAACACCATATATTTT
>.|TRBV19|TRBJ2-3|TRBD1
CASSMRTGADTQYF
TGTGCCAGTAGTATGAGGACAGGGGCAGATACGCAGTATTTT
>.|TRBV9|TRBJ2-5|TRBD2
CASSPSGGAGETQYF
TGTGCCAGCAGCCCTAGCGGGGGGGCCGGTGAGACCCAGTACTTC
>.|TRBV6-6|TRBJ1-1|.
CASSTRTDTEAFF
TGTGCCAGCAGTACGAGGACAGACACTGAAGCTTTCTTT
>few|TRBV7-6|TRBJ2-3|TRBD2
CASSSGTITTDTQYF
TGTGCCAGCAGTTCCGGGACTATCACCACAGATACGCAGTATTTT
>.|TRBV6-6|TRBJ2-7|TRBD1
CASSLPPGQGYEQYF
TGTGCCAGCAGTCTACCGCCCGGACAGGGCTACGAGCAGTACTTC
>.|TRBV28|TRBJ2-7|TRBD2
CASGSGGTYEQYF
TGTGCCAGCGGATCGGGGGGGACATACGAGCAGTACTTC
>few|TRBV5-1|TRBJ2-7|.
CASSKTWGAVYEQYF
TGCGCCAGCAGCAAGACCTGGGGGGCCGTCTACGAGCAGTACTTC
>.|TRBV18|TRBJ2-7|.
CASPPPGASSYEQYF
TGTGCCAGCCCACCACCAGGGGCCAGCTCCTACGAGCAGTACTTC
>few|TRBV6-1|TRBJ1-5|.
CASSGGSRRGNQPQHF
TGTGCCAGCAGTGGAGGGTCCCGAAGAGGGAATCAGCCCCAGCATTTT
>.|TRBV6-5|TRBJ1-4|.
CASSYSSGEKLFF
TGTGCCAGCAGTTACTCATCGGGTGAAAAACTGTTTTTT